This T cell receptor (beta chain) emerged from a study of blood T cell repertoires in COVID-19. This clone has a single count. Per the study methods: Nucleated cell number was recorded as an estimate derived from reference gene primer amplification. The repertoire was sequenced with immunoSEQ multiplex PCR; TCRdb's copy has only in-frame clones and lacks some. The DNA gave D and trimming, while V, J and clone size come from that table. This repertoire shows roughly 140,000 clones, approximately 86% found once; its top ten account for about 2.4%. CDR3 length: 16 residues. V was trimmed by 2 bases and J by 4 bases, leaving 15 bases between them. Germline CDR1 is MDHEN and CDR2 is SYDVKM.

This receptor was obtained from a woman aged 70-85 years with acute or convalescent COVID-19. The sequencing sample was made of peripheral blood. J is TRBJ1-5 and V is TRBV28, with D unclear. CDR3 nucleotide sequence: TGTGCCAGCAGTTTACTTTTAGGCACAGAGAATCAGCCCCAGCATTTT. It yields the protein CASSLLLGTENQPQHF.